The 3 T cell receptor beta chains in this list originate from one sample, sequenced in a study of identical twins. TCRdb itself ran the 5' RACE reads through MiXCR, one entry per CDR3 protein. The sample has about 1.7 million distinct CDR3 sequences; less than 35% are singletons. Specimen: cord blood. The origin of the receptors is a newborn girl in good health.

This clonotype was counted a few times. The V call is TRBV5-1, the J call TRBJ1-1; D is uncertain. The germline V gene has CDR1 SGHRS and CDR2 YFSETQ. Trimming pared 7 bases from V and 1 base from J, leaving 8 bases between. The CDR3 has 12 residues. CDR3 loop: CASRRWNTEAFF. The CDR3 DNA reads TGCGCCAGCCGAAGGTGGAACACTGAAGCTTTCTTT.

This clonotype was seen just once. It may be a read error: a sequence one base away is much more abundant. V is TRBV12-3 or TRBV12-4 and J is TRBJ2-1; 7 positions match TRBD2. This CDR3 comprises 15 residues. CDR3 DNA: TGTGCCAGCAGTTTACCGGGAGGCTCCTACAATGGGCAGTTCTTC. Amino acid sequence: CASSLPGGSYNGQFF.

V gene TRBV7-2 combines with J gene TRBJ2-7, with D tentatively TRBD2 (6 bases). Trimming shortened V by 3 bases and J by 10 bases, and 19 bases separated the two germline ends. CDR1 and CDR2 (germline): SGHTA, FQGNSA. This CDR3 contains 14 residues. In nucleotides, the CDR3 is TGTGCCAGCAGCTTGGTGACTAGTGAGCGGGCCCAGTACTTC. Its protein is CASSLVTSERAQYF.